This is a list of T cell receptor beta chains from one sample in a study of PD-1 blockade in classical Hodgkin lymphoma. Repertoires were generated with immunoSEQ multiplex PCR, while TCRdb's copy carries only in-frame clones and drops some. The data show about 41,000 clones, with 76% seen just once and more than 20% held by the top ten. The sequencing used peripheral blood mononuclear cells (PBMCs), collected at baseline. All receptors come from a human donor with classical Hodgkin lymphoma. Each CDR3 is given with its conserved first and last residue. D genes are given only for firm matches. Not every row has a clone size; where given, it reads once, few, many or a size class.

j_gene,abundance,d_gene,v_gene,CDR3nt,CDR3aa
TRBJ2-7,-,-,TRBV27,TGTGCCAGCATGGTCCGGGGCCACTACGAGCAGTACTTC,CASMVRGHYEQYF
TRBJ2-7,few,TRBD1,TRBV6-5,TGTGCCAGCAGTTGGGGACAGGGAACCTACGAGCAGTACTTC,CASSWGQGTYEQYF
TRBJ1-6,-,TRBD1,TRBV9,TGTGCCAGCAGCCCTCGGACAGGGGAAATCTATAATTCACCCCTCCACTTT,CASSPRTGEIYNSPLHF
TRBJ1-1,-,-,TRBV6-5,TGTGCCAGCAGTTACTCGAGCGGGGCTCGGACTGAAGCTTTCTTT,CASSYSSGARTEAFF
TRBJ2-7,-,TRBD1,TRBV2,TGTGCCAGCAGTGAACGGGACAGCTACGAGCAGTACTTC,CASSERDSYEQYF
TRBJ2-2,-,-,TRBV6-5,TGTGCCAGCACCCGCACCCCGGTAAACACCGGGGAGCTGTTTTTT,CASTRTPVNTGELFF
TRBJ1-4,-,-,TRBV27,TGTGCCAGCAGTTTTGGGGGGGGCAATGAAAAACTGTTTTTT,CASSFGGGNEKLFF
TRBJ1-5,once,TRBD1,TRBV7-2,TGTGCCAGCAGCTCCCGGACAGGGCCGGGGCAGCCCCAGCATTTT,CASSSRTGPGQPQHF
TRBJ1-2,once,-,TRBV14,TGTGCCAGCAGCCAAGTGTCTAGTGGCTACACCTTC,CASSQVSSGYTF
TRBJ2-7,-,TRBD1,TRBV10-3,TGTGCCATCAGTGTAGCGACAGGGGCCTACGAGCAGTACTTC,CAISVATGAYEQYF
TRBJ2-1,-,-,TRBV27,TGTGCCAGCACACGCAGGGCAGCGAGCTCCTACAATGAGCAGTTCTTC,CASTRRAASSYNEQFF
TRBJ2-2,-,-,TRBV9,TGTGCCAGCAGCGTAGCTAAGGCAGGACAGAACACCGGGGAGCTGTTTTTT,CASSVAKAGQNTGELFF
TRBJ2-3,-,-,TRBV6-6,TGTGCCAGCAGTCTCAGGGGTGGGACAGATACGCAGTATTTT,CASSLRGGTDTQYF
TRBJ2-7,-,TRBD1,TRBV28,TGTGCCAGCAGTTTATATGACAGGGCCTTATACGAGCAGTACTTC,CASSLYDRALYEQYF
TRBJ1-1,-,-,TRBV7-8,TGTGCCAGCAGCTTAGCGGACGGGTTGAACACTGAAGCTTTCTTT,CASSLADGLNTEAFF
TRBJ1-6,-,-,TRBV7-2,TGTGCCAGCAGCTTAGATCTTGGGGCCTCACCCCTCCACTTT,CASSLDLGASPLHF
TRBJ2-7,-,TRBD2,TRBV2,TGTGCCAGCAGGAGACTAGCGGGAGGGCTATACGAGCAGTACTTC,CASRRLAGGLYEQYF
TRBJ2-5,-,TRBD1,TRBV30,TGTGCCTGGAGTGTACAGACAGGGGGCGAGACCCAGTACTTC,CAWSVQTGGETQYF
TRBJ2-7,many,-,TRBV19,TGTGCCAGTAGTACGACCGGCACAGGCTACGAGCAGTACTTC,CASSTTGTGYEQYF
TRBJ2-4,-,-,TRBV6-1,TGTGCCAGCAGTGATCAGCGGGCCATAGCCAAAAACATTCAGTACTTC,CASSDQRAIAKNIQYF
TRBJ1-2,-,-,TRBV7-3,TGTGCCAGCAGCTCGAGGCCAGACTATGGCTACACCTTC,CASSSRPDYGYTF
TRBJ2-3,-,-,TRBV30,TGTGCCTGGAGTGTGGGCGTCTCCACAGATACGCAGTATTTT,CAWSVGVSTDTQYF
TRBJ2-1,-,-,TRBV4-2,TGTGCCAGCAGCCCACTAGCCTCAATTAACAATGAGCAGTTCTTC,CASSPLASINNEQFF
TRBJ2-7,few,-,TRBV28,TGTGCCAGCAGTGAGCTTAATGGGGACGAGCAGTACTTC,CASSELNGDEQYF
TRBJ2-1,once,-,TRBV19,TGTGCCAGTAGTATAAGGGACCGGGGATGGAATGAGCAGTTCTTC,CASSIRDRGWNEQFF
TRBJ2-2,-,TRBD2,TRBV4-3,TGCGCCAGCAGCCAAGCTTCTATGGGACTAGCGGGAGTAAGAACCGGGGAGCTGTTTTTT,CASSQASMGLAGVRTGELFF
TRBJ2-7,-,-,TRBV27,TGTGCCAGCAGTTTATCGTCCAGGACGGGGGAGCAGTACTTC,CASSLSSRTGEQYF
TRBJ2-1,-,TRBD2,TRBV27,TGTGCCAGCAGTTTGGGCGGGAGGGCCGCGGGTGAGCAGTTCTTC,CASSLGGRAAGEQFF
TRBJ1-5,-,-,TRBV19,TGTGCCAGTAGTATCGACGGACGGCGCCAGCCCCAGCATTTT,CASSIDGRRQPQHF
TRBJ1-3,-,TRBD1,TRBV7-9,TGTGCCAGCAGTCGACAGGGGCCTGGAAACACCATATATTTT,CASSRQGPGNTIYF
TRBJ2-1,-,TRBD2,TRBV7-2,TGTGCCAGCAGCTTAGCCGGAAGGACTAGCGGTTACAATGAGCAGTTCTTC,CASSLAGRTSGYNEQFF
TRBJ1-2,-,-,TRBV6-6,TGTGCCAGCCACACGTCATATGGCTACACCTTC,CASHTSYGYTF
TRBJ2-3,-,-,TRBV29-1,TGCAGCGTCCCCAGAGGGGCGGATACGCAGTATTTT,CSVPRGADTQYF
TRBJ2-7,-,-,TRBV6-1,TGTGCCAGCAAGGTCTTAATTCAGGGTATCTACGAGCAGTACTTC,CASKVLIQGIYEQYF
TRBJ2-7,-,-,TRBV28,TGTGCCAGCAGTTGGGTGGTCGGCGCCTCCTCCTACGAGCAGTACTTC,CASSWVVGASSYEQYF
TRBJ2-3,few,TRBD1,TRBV29-1,TGCAGCCTACAAGACAGGGCCTTCACAGATACGCAGTATTTT,CSLQDRAFTDTQYF
TRBJ1-1,once,-,TRBV5-1,TGCGCCAGCAGCTTGGATTCGGGGTGGAGGACTGAAGCTTTCTTT,CASSLDSGWRTEAFF
TRBJ2-3,-,-,TRBV30,TGTGCCTGGTCCGGGTCTTACACAGATACGCAGTATTTT,CAWSGSYTDTQYF
TRBJ2-1,-,-,TRBV10-1,TGCGCCAGCAGTGAGTACACTCTGACCGAGCAGTTCTTC,CASSEYTLTEQFF
TRBJ2-3,-,TRBD2,TRBV28,TGTGCCAGCAGTTTAAGGGTAGCGGGGCATACGCAGTATTTT,CASSLRVAGHTQYF
TRBJ1-1,-,TRBD1,TRBV11-2,TGTGCCAGCAGCTTCCAGGGGGGAAACACTGAAGCTTTCTTT,CASSFQGGNTEAFF
TRBJ1-5,-,TRBD1,TRBV7-8,TGTGCCAGCAGCTTAGTGGTACAGGGGTTGAGCAATCAGCCCCAGCATTTT,CASSLVVQGLSNQPQHF